This TCR beta chain was observed in a study of blood T cell repertoires in COVID-19. Study overall: From the United States, Italy and Spain came samples of acute and convalescent COVID-19. PBMCs, B-cell-depleted T cells, or T cells were the source of the cDNA or gDNA that made up the material.

Germline values: CDR1 SGHRS, CDR2 YFSETQ. The CDR3 consists of 15 residues. V lost 1 base, J lost 5 bases, and 15 bases lay in between. As originally analysed: Quantification of nucleated cells was approximated via reference gene primer amplification. Assay: immunoSEQ multiplex PCR; the TCRdb copy retains only in-frame clones and omits some. The DNA was the basis for D and trimming; V, J and clone size are from that table. The repertoire consists of about 120,000 clones, with less than 85% occurring once and the leading ten covering under 3%. Material: peripheral blood. This TCR derives from a man aged 25 to 40 with acute or convalescent COVID-19. V is TRBV5-1 and J is TRBJ2-5; TRBD2 might be the D (6 bases). The CDR3 loop is CASSLIGGVRETQYF. The DNA for the CDR3 is TGCGCCAGCAGCTTGATCGGGGGAGTTCGGGAGACCCAGTACTTC.